The sample holds many counts of the clone carrying this T cell receptor (beta chain). Antigen: not known. Unique molecular identifiers tagged individual cDNA molecules. Using its own MiXCR run on the 5' RACE reads, TCRdb lists one record per CDR3 protein. Of approximately 60,000 distinct CDR3 sequences in the sample, approximately 12% were seen once. This entry belongs to a study of early T cells in non-severe SARS-CoV-2 infection. In the study overall: Alpha and beta chains were unpaired, from unsorted whole-blood bulk RNA.

Notes on the study in general: In VDJdb matching, anti-spike CD8 responses were favored while private and CD4 specificities went missing.

This TCR was recovered from an adult who was a healthcare worker with PCR-confirmed SARS-CoV-2 infection or an uninfected control (not recorded which). Sequenced input: whole blood.

The CDR3 nucleotides read TGTGCCAGCAGTTTATCCCGAAACAGGGGCCCCGACAATGAGCAGTTCTTC. Amino acids: CASSLSRNRGPDNEQFF. The chain links TRBV12-3 or TRBV12-4 to TRBJ2-1, with TRBD1 matching 7 bases. The CDR3 is made up of 17 amino acids. Trimming cost V 2 bases and J 5 bases; bases outside gene matches: 12.